Below, 14 T cell receptor beta chains from the same sample are listed, as sequenced in a study of T cell clones after liver transplantation. This table comes from immunoSEQ multiplex PCR, and its TCRdb copy is limited to in-frame clones, with some not included. The sample has about 33,000 clones; around 94% are singletons. This specimen consisted of CD8+ T cells from blood, obtained 12 months after liver transplant. Every receptor here comes from a human patient who received a liver transplant. The T cells may come from the graft donor.

About this clone: An end of the junction does not agree with germline; a read error may underlie this. The rearrangement joins TRBV5-6 to TRBJ2-1; 9 nucleotides align to TRBD1. The CDR3 length is 15 residues. Germline loops: CDR1 SGHDT, CDR2 YYEEEE. This chain's CDR3 is CAGSSRGQGLNEQFF. CDR3 sequence (DNA): TGTGCCGGCAGCTCTAGGGGACAGGGTTTGAATGAGCAGTTCTTC.

This rearrangement joins TRBV6-1 to TRBJ2-4; D is uncertain. Trimming took 2 bases from V and 1 from J, leaving 15 bases between them. Germline-derived CDR1 and CDR2 are MNHNS and SASEGT. CDR3 length equals 17 residues. The CDR3 nucleotides are TGTGCCAGCAGTGAATCGGTCCCCCCCGGGGCCAAAAACATTCAGTACTTC. It yields the protein CASSESVPPGAKNIQYF.

The chain combines TRBV27 with TRBJ2-3; TRBD2 agrees at 8 bases. The J segment lost 4 bases and the V segment lost 7 bases, leaving 10 bases of the junction unmatched. In germline, CDR1 is MNHEY, CDR2 SMNVEV (reference sequence). CDR3 size: 15 residues. The CDR3 bases are TGTGCCAGCACCCCAGCGGGGGCTCGGCCAGATACGCAGTATTTT. Amino acids: CASTPAGARPDTQYF.

The V call is TRBV27, the J call TRBJ1-2; 9 bases agree with TRBD1. This CDR3 comprises 14 residues. Germline loops: CDR1 MNHEY, CDR2 SMNVEV (reference sequence). Trimming removed 3 bases from V and 2 bases from J; junction bases left unmatched: 1. Here the CDR3 DNA reads TGTGCCAGCAGTTTCGGACAGGGGAACTATGGCTACACCTTC. Protein product: CASSFGQGNYGYTF.

CDR3 residues: CASSSETSGIPETQYF. In DNA, the CDR3 is TGTGCCAGCAGTTCCGAGACTAGCGGGATCCCCGAGACCCAGTACTTC. The rearrangement joins TRBV27 to TRBJ2-5; 11 bases match TRBD2. Germline V CDR1 and CDR2: MNHEY, SMNVEV (reference sequence). CDR3 length equals 16 residues. V lost 4 bases and J lost 5; bases outside the gene matches: 9.

J is TRBJ2-7 and V is TRBV11-3, with TRBD2 as a possible D gene (6 bases). The CDR3 sequence is 15 residues long. Trimming pared 0 bases from V and 3 bases from J, leaving 12 bases between. Germline values: CDR1 SGHNT, CDR2 YENEEA. The CDR3 DNA is TGTGCCAGCAGCTTAGATATGGGACTGAACTACGAGCAGTACTTC. It translates to CASSLDMGLNYEQYF.

The rearrangement uses TRBV4-3 and TRBJ2-7, with 10 bases fitting TRBD2. J was trimmed by 2 bases and V by 1 base; bases with no gene match: 5. The CDR3 has 16 residues. Germline CDR1 LGHNA, CDR2 YSLEER. For the CDR3, the DNA is TGCGCCAGCAGCCAAGTCAGAGCGGGAGGGACCTACGAGCAGTACTTC. It translates to CASSQVRAGGTYEQYF.

The chain has TRBV14 and TRBJ2-7; weak D call: TRBD2 (6 bases). Trimming shortened V by 1 base and J by 6 bases, and 13 bases separated the two germline ends. Germline lookup yields CDR1 SGHDN and CDR2 FVKESK. There are 14 residues in the CDR3. CDR3 sequence reads: CASSQVGRGGEQYF. In DNA, the CDR3 is TGTGCCAGCAGCCAAGTCGGGCGGGGAGGCGAGCAGTACTTC.

The gene calls are TRBV30 and TRBJ1-5; D gene ambiguous. Germline V gives CDR1 GTSNPN, CDR2 SVGIG (reference sequence). V gave up 0 bases and J gave up 7 bases, with 13 bases separating them. The CDR3 consists of 14 residues. CDR3 coding DNA: TGTGCCTGGAGTGTACCAGAGGTCCCCCAGCCCCAGCATTTT. Translated, it gives CAWSVPEVPQPQHF.

J is TRBJ2-3 and V is TRBV28, with 9 bases aligning to TRBD2. This CDR3 has 16 residues. Losses at the gene ends were 8 bases for V and 4 bases for J; bases not matched to a gene: 13. CDR1 and CDR2 (germline): MDHEN, SYDVKM. The CDR3 is CASASLAGASADTQYF. DNA for the CDR3: TGTGCCAGCGCCTCTTTAGCGGGAGCGAGCGCAGATACGCAGTATTTT.

CDR3 sequence: CSAGGYEQYF. CDR3 coding DNA: TGCAGTGCTGGGGGCTACGAGCAGTACTTC. The rearrangement joins TRBV20-1 to TRBJ2-7; D may be TRBD1 or TRBD2 (5 bases each). The CDR3 is 10 amino acids. The V and J ends lost 5 bases and 3 bases respectively, with 5 bases between them. Germline values: CDR1 DFQATT, CDR2 SNEGSKA (reference sequence).

This chain links TRBV27 with TRBJ2-7; 7 nucleotides align to TRBD1. CDR3 length: 11 residues. Germline V gene data show CDR1 as MNHEY and CDR2 as SMNVEV (reference sequence). With 6 bases clipped from V and 12 bases from J, the junction kept 8 bases outside the gene matches. The CDR3 spells CASSKGQIWYF. The DNA of the CDR3 is TGTGCCAGCAGCAAGGGACAGATTTGGTACTTC.

The gene calls are TRBV9 and TRBJ2-7; D is perhaps TRBD1 (5 bases). Trimming pared 0 bases from V and 5 bases from J, leaving 18 bases between. The germline V gene encodes CDR1 SGDLS and CDR2 YYNGEE. The CDR3 loop spans 16 amino acids. The CDR3 DNA follows: TGTGCCAGCAGCGTAGGTCAGGGTACTACTTCCCACGAGCAGTACTTC. This translates into CASSVGQGTTSHEQYF.

This rearrangement joins TRBV4-2 to TRBJ2-7; the match to TRBD1 covers 7 bases. Trimming cost V 1 base and J 0 bases; bases outside gene matches: 0. Germline lookup yields CDR1 LGHNA and CDR2 YNFKEQ. There are 14 residues in the CDR3. The DNA of the CDR3 is TGTGCCAGCAGCCAAGGGGACAGCTCCTACGAGCAGTACTTC. This codes for CASSQGDSSYEQYF.